What follows are 25 T cell receptor delta chains derived from one specimen sequenced in a study of human gamma delta and Vdelta1 T cells. Their specific antigens are unknown. TCRdb re-called clones from the PCR reads via CATT. The sample lists some 14,000 delta-chain clones; approximately 51% were seen once. Sequencing input: Vdelta1 gamma-delta T cells from blood grown in culture (DOT cells). These receptors were taken from a human donor in good health.

The chain uses TRDV1 and TRDJ1, with TRDD3 matching over 8 bases. Per germline, CDR1 TSWWSYY and CDR2 QGS. The CDR3 is made up of 19 amino acids. The V segment lost 5 bases and the J segment 0 bases; nucleotides outside the gene matches: 17. CDR3 coding DNA: TGTGCTCTTGGGCACGAGTTCCTGGGGGAACTCTTGTACACCGATAAACTCATCTTT. Its translation is CALGHEFLGELLYTDKLIF.

This clone was recorded only once. The V gene is TRDV1, the J gene TRDJ1; 9 bases are a match to TRDD3. V gave up 7 bases and J gave up 2 bases; unmatched junction bases: 20. The CDR3 runs to 19 residues. The germline V gene encodes CDR1 TSWWSYY and CDR2 QGS. The CDR3 DNA reads as TGTGCTCTTGCCGTAATTGCATTCGGGGGATACCGTAAAACCGATAAACTCATCTTT. Amino acids: CALAVIAFGGYRKTDKLIF.

The chain combines TRDV1 with TRDJ1; D unresolved. From germline, CDR1 is TSWWSYY and CDR2 QGS. V gave up 0 bases and J gave up 2 bases, with 31 bases separating them. This CDR3 has 22 amino acids. The CDR3 here is CALGELEGGAGPCPPRTDKLIF. CDR3 in DNA: TGTGCTCTTGGGGAACTGGAGGGTGGAGCTGGCCCATGCCCCCCTAGAACCGATAAACTCATCTTT.

The chain links TRDV1 to TRDJ1; D may be TRDD3 (6 bases). The CDR3 has 22 amino acids. V dropped 5 bases and J dropped 0 bases, with 34 bases sitting between them. The germline V gene has CDR1 TSWWSYY and CDR2 QGS. DNA for the CDR3: TGTGCTCTTGGGCCATTAAGAGGACTCCGGGGGGACCGTCTTGCACACACCGATAAACTCATCTTT. It yields the protein CALGPLRGLRGDRLAHTDKLIF.

This clone was found once. This sequence joins TRDV1 and TRDJ1, with 11 nucleotides matching TRDD3. Germline assignment: CDR1 TSWWSYY and CDR2 QGS. CDR3 size: 17 residues. Unmatched junction bases numbered 5, after V lost 2 bases and J lost 0 bases. The CDR3 spells CALGEAGGYRYTDKLIF. CDR3 DNA: TGTGCTCTTGGGGAAGCTGGGGGATACAGGTACACCGATAAACTCATCTTT.

The chain combines TRDV1 with TRDJ1, with 8 bases aligning to TRDD3. The germline V gene encodes CDR1 TSWWSYY and CDR2 QGS. V lost 2 bases and J lost 0; bases outside the gene matches: 17. The CDR3 extends over 20 amino acids. CDR3 DNA: TGTGCTCTTGGGGAAATTGCCTGGGGGACTCATACCACCTACACCGATAAACTCATCTTT. Protein sequence: CALGEIAWGTHTTYTDKLIF.

The count of this clone is one. The rearrangement links TRDV1 to TRDJ1; the D gene is possibly TRDD2 (5 bases). The CDR3 is 20 amino acids. Trimming took 0 bases from V and 6 from J, leaving 29 bases between them. Germline V gives CDR1 TSWWSYY, CDR2 QGS. In DNA form, the CDR3 reads TGTGCTCTTGGGGAACTGCCTCCCCTACGAGTTTCTGAGGGCAGGCATAAACTCATCTTT. Protein product: CALGELPPLRVSEGRHKLIF.

This clone was counted only a few times. The chain joins TRDV1 to TRDJ1, with 9 bases that match TRDD3. Losses at the gene ends were 4 bases for V and 0 bases for J; bases not matched to a gene: 15. The CDR3 totals 19 residues. CDR1 is TSWWSYY and CDR2 is QGS in the germline V gene. CDR3 nucleotide sequence: TGTGCTCTTGGGGGCCATTCGGGGGTAGGGGATACGAACACCGATAAACTCATCTTT. Residues: CALGGHSGVGDTNTDKLIF.

The gene calls are TRDV1 and TRDJ1; 12 bases are a match to TRDD3. Germline CDR1 TSWWSYY, CDR2 QGS. This CDR3 has 19 residues. The junction had 11 bases not matched to a gene; V was cut back by 0 bases and J by 3 bases. The CDR3 protein is CALGELPYWGIPGPDKLIF. The CDR3 coding sequence is TGTGCTCTTGGGGAACTACCGTACTGGGGGATACCGGGCCCCGATAAACTCATCTTT.

V is TRDV1 and J is TRDJ1; 9 bases match TRDD2. There are 19 residues in the CDR3. Germline CDR1 reads TSWWSYY; CDR2 reads QGS. The junction had 25 bases not matched to a gene; V was cut back by 5 bases and J by 9 bases. The CDR3 DNA is TGTGCTCTTGGGAGATCCTTCCTACCACGCTTGGGGGTCCCCTTGCAACTCATCTTT. The encoded protein is CALGRSFLPRLGVPLQLIF.

The chain carries TRDV3 and TRDJ1; 9 nucleotides line up with TRDD3. The CDR3 covers 24 residues. Germline lookup yields CDR1 TVYSNPD and CDR2 GDNSRS (reference sequence). V dropped 5 bases and J dropped 0; count of bases not matched to a gene: 37. CDR3 protein: CAPWGPSSPTGGPSPCAYTDKLIF. CDR3 bases: TGTGCCCCGTGGGGGCCTTCTTCTCCTACTGGGGGACCCTCCCCGTGTGCGTACACCGATAAACTCATCTTT.

V gene TRDV1 combines with J gene TRDJ1; tentatively, D is TRDD2 (5 bases). CDR3 length: 15 residues. The germline V and J ends were trimmed by 1 base and 10 bases, with 19 bases remaining between them. Germline CDR1 reads TSWWSYY; CDR2 reads QGS. The CDR3 DNA sequence: TGTGCTCTTGGGGAACCCCTTCAGACCAGCCCCAGACTCATCTTT. This translates into CALGEPLQTSPRLIF.

This clone has just a few counts. V is TRDV1 and J is TRDJ1, with 13 bases identical to TRDD3. Germline V gene sequence: CDR1 TSWWSYY, CDR2 QGS. This CDR3 has 21 amino acids. J gave up 4 bases and V 4 bases, and 21 bases lay outside the gene matches. In nucleotides, the CDR3 is TGTGCTCTTGGGGGGGTTCCTTCACGGTACTGGGGGATACGAGAGGTCGATAAACTCATCTTT. This sequence encodes CALGGVPSRYWGIREVDKLIF.

The rearrangement links TRDV1 to TRDJ1; TRDD3 matches at 10 bases. Trimming at V came to 0 bases and at J to 1 base, leaving 17 bases not matched to a gene. This CDR3 has 21 amino acids. Germline V gene lookup returns CDR1 TSWWSYY and CDR2 QGS. CDR3 in DNA: TGTGCTCTTGGGGAACTGTCCTATCCCACTGGGGGATGGCGGGGCACCGATAAACTCATCTTT. Its protein product is CALGELSYPTGGWRGTDKLIF.

This rearrangement joins TRDV1 to TRDJ1; 9 nucleotides align to TRDD3. Germline CDR1 is TSWWSYY and CDR2 is QGS. This CDR3 is built from 25 residues. The V segment lost 0 bases and the J segment 2 bases; nucleotides outside the gene matches: 31. DNA of the CDR3: TGTGCTCTTGGGGAACTAAAGCCATTGCTAACTCCACACATCGGCTGGGGGATTTTAACCGATAAACTCATCTTT. It encodes CALGELKPLLTPHIGWGILTDKLIF.

The chain joins TRDV1 to TRDJ1; 8 positions agree with TRDD3. The germline CDR1 and CDR2 sequences are TSWWSYY and QGS. The CDR3 consists of 20 residues. V dropped 0 bases and J dropped 0; count of bases not matched to a gene: 15. The CDR3 reads CALGELEAPYWGEHTDKLIF. The DNA of the CDR3 is TGTGCTCTTGGGGAACTGGAGGCTCCCTACTGGGGGGAGCACACCGATAAACTCATCTTT.

In its sample, this clone was seen a few times. The chain recombines TRDV1 with TRDJ1; 13 nucleotides agree with TRDD3. This CDR3 has 22 residues. The junction had 24 bases not matched to a gene; V was cut back by 2 bases and J by 6 bases. Germline lookup yields CDR1 TSWWSYY and CDR2 QGS. CDR3 loop: CALGETPSFPNKVLGDTHKLIF. CDR3 DNA: TGTGCTCTTGGGGAAACTCCTTCCTTCCCGAACAAAGTACTGGGGGATACGCATAAACTCATCTTT.

This clone was observed a single time. The rearrangement links TRDV1 to TRDJ1, with D possibly matching TRDD3 (6 bases). The CDR3 is 24 residues long. The V and J ends lost 0 bases and 0 bases respectively, with 35 bases between them. Germline CDR1 is TSWWSYY and CDR2 is QGS. The CDR3 coding sequence is TGTGCTCTTGGGGAACTCCTTGGCTCCCTTCTCGGGGGGACCCCATTGTTCGACACCGATAAACTCATCTTT. Translation gives CALGELLGSLLGGTPLFDTDKLIF.

Sample share makes this clone medium-sized (0.01 to 0.1%). V usage is TRDV1 and J usage is TRDJ1; maybe TRDD3 (7 bases). With 5 bases removed from V and 0 bases from J, the gap between germline ends came to 43 bases. Germline CDR1 is TSWWSYY and CDR2 is QGS. This CDR3 comprises 25 residues. This CDR3 is CALGLLSTSSARSRDWGHYTDKLIF. For the CDR3, the DNA is TGTGCTCTTGGGCTACTAAGTACTTCCTCTGCCCGATCTAGAGACTGGGGACATTACACCGATAAACTCATCTTT.

This clone was observed a handful of times. V gene TRDV1 combines with J gene TRDJ1; TRDD2 matches 9 bases. V shed 1 base, J shed 0 bases, and the junction held 18 bases outside the gene matches. The germline V gene encodes CDR1 TSWWSYY and CDR2 QGS. The CDR3 consists of 21 residues. CDR3 sequence (DNA): TGTGCTCTTGGGGAACACCTTCCTACGTTAGCCTGGGGGCGATACACCGATAAACTCATCTTT. Translating it yields CALGEHLPTLAWGRYTDKLIF.

This chain connects TRDV1 to TRDJ1; 13 bases match TRDD3. Germline-derived CDR1 and CDR2 are TSWWSYY and QGS. The trim removed 1 base at V and 5 bases at J, leaving 13 bases unmatched. CDR3 length: 19 amino acids. This CDR3 is CALGEPTILDWGIRDKLIF. For the CDR3, the DNA is TGTGCTCTTGGGGAACCGACAATCTTAGACTGGGGGATACGTGATAAACTCATCTTT.

The V and J genes are TRDV1 and TRDJ1, with TRDD3 as a possible D gene (6 bases). The CDR3 totals 20 residues. The V and J ends lost 3 bases and 2 bases respectively, with 28 bases between them. Germline-derived CDR1 and CDR2 are TSWWSYY and QGS. The CDR3 DNA is TGTGCTCTTGGGGAGAAGGTTGCCTACGGGCATACTGGGCCGACCGATAAACTCATCTTT. It translates to CALGEKVAYGHTGPTDKLIF.

Notes on this clone: Other nucleotide sequences from this sample produce the same CDR3. The chain joins TRDV1 to TRDJ1; D unclear. Germline V gives CDR1 TSWWSYY, CDR2 QGS. This CDR3 comprises 14 residues. Trimming removed 0 bases from V and 0 bases from J, with 5 bases in between. The CDR3 here is CALGELRYTDKLIF. CDR3 DNA: TGTGCTCTTGGGGAACTCCGGTACACCGATAAACTCATCTTT.

The chain couples TRDV1 to TRDJ1; 10 bases map to TRDD3. There are 17 residues in the CDR3. CDR1 is TSWWSYY and CDR2 is QGS in the germline V gene. V lost 6 bases to trimming and J lost 2 bases; unmatched junction nucleotides: 12. The CDR3 sequence: CALGMALSGGYTDKLIF. CDR3 nucleotides: TGTGCTCTTGGAATGGCCTTATCTGGGGGATATACCGATAAACTCATCTTT.

This chain links TRDV1 with TRDJ1, with TRDD3 matching over 12 bases. J lost 0 bases, V lost 0 bases, and 20 bases had no gene match. Germline CDR1 is TSWWSYY and CDR2 is QGS. This CDR3 has 23 amino acids. As DNA, the CDR3 is TGTGCTCTTGGGGAACTAGGCCCTTCCTCGGGGGGCTGGGGGATACGATACACCGATAAACTCATCTTT. It translates to CALGELGPSSGGWGIRYTDKLIF.